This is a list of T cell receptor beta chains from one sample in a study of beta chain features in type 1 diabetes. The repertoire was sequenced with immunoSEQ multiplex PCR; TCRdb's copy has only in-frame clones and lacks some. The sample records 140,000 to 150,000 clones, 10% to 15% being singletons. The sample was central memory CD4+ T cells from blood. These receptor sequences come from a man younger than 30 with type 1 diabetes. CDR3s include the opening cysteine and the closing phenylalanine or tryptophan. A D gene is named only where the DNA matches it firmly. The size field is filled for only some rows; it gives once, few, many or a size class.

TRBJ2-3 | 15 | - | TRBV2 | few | CASSLREGYLDTQYF | TGTGCCAGCAGCCTACGTGAGGGCTACTTGGATACGCAGTATTTT
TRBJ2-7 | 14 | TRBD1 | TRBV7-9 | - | CASSFGQGPYEQYF | TGTGCCAGCAGCTTCGGACAGGGACCCTACGAGCAGTACTTC
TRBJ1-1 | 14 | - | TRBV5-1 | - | CASSPEGRATEAFF | TGCGCCAGCAGCCCGGAGGGAAGGGCCACTGAAGCTTTCTTT
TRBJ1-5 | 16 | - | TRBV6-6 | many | CASSYSISGGQRPQHF | TGTGCCAGCAGTTACTCGATTTCCGGGGGTCAGCGGCCCCAGCATTTT
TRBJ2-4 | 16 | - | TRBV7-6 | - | CASSLGSLGAKNIQYF | TGTGCCAGCAGCTTAGGGTCCCTGGGGGCCAAAAACATTCAGTACTTC
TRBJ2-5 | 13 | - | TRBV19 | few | CASSWQPRETQYF | TGTGCCAGTAGTTGGCAGCCGAGGGAGACCCAGTACTTC
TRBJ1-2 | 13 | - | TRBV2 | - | CASMEVYSGGYTF | TGTGCCAGCATGGAGGTGTATTCGGGTGGCTACACCTTC
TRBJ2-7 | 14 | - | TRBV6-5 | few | CASSFTTPSSEQYF | TGTGCCAGCAGTTTCACTACCCCATCAAGCGAGCAGTACTTC
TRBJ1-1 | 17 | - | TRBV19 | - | CASTPRAGSNRFTEAFF | TGTGCCAGTACCCCCCGGGCAGGGAGCAATCGTTTCACTGAAGCTTTCTTT
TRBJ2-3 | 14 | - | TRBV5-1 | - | CASSFRGPGDTQYF | TGCGCCAGCAGCTTCCGGGGGCCTGGGGATACGCAGTATTTT
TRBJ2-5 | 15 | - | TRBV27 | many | CASSPPGAGLVTQYF | TGTGCCAGCAGTCCCCCTGGGGCAGGGTTGGTGACCCAGTACTTC
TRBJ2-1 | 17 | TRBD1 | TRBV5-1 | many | CASSLGSDRALVLGQFF | TGCGCCAGCAGCTTGGGGTCTGACAGGGCTTTGGTGCTCGGGCAGTTCTTC
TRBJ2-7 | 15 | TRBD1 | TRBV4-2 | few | CASSQAGQGLYEQYF | TGTGCCAGCAGCCAAGCGGGACAGGGGCTCTACGAGCAGTACTTC
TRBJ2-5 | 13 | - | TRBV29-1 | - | CSVAGTEKETQYF | TGCAGCGTCGCCGGGACCGAAAAAGAGACCCAGTACTTC
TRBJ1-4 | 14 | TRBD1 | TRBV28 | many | CASTPGQGYEKLFF | TGTGCCAGCACCCCGGGACAGGGATATGAAAAACTGTTTTTT
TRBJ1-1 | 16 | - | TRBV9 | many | CASSVFTGEVGAEAFF | TGTGCCAGCAGCGTATTTACAGGAGAGGTGGGAGCTGAAGCTTTCTTT
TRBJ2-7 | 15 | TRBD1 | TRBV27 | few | CASSSLGTGEGEQYF | TGTGCCAGCAGTTCCCTTGGGACAGGGGAAGGCGAGCAGTACTTC
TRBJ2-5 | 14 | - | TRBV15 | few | CATSREGGRDSQYF | TGTGCCACCAGCAGAGAAGGCGGTAGAGACTCCCAGTACTTC
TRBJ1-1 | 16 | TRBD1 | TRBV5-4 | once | CASSRLGQGASTEAFF | TGTGCCAGCAGCAGACTGGGACAGGGGGCGAGTACTGAAGCTTTCTTT
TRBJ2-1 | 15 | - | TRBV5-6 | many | CASSWGMDSHNEQFF | TGTGCCAGCAGCTGGGGGATGGACTCCCACAATGAGCAGTTCTTC
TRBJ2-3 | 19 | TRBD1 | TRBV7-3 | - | CASSFRGLGTGRFPDTQYF | TGTGCCAGCAGCTTTCGTGGCCTAGGGACAGGGAGGTTCCCAGATACGCAGTATTTT
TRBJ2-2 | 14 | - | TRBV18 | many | CASSPTGTFGELFF | TGTGCCAGCTCGCCTACCGGGACGTTCGGGGAGCTGTTTTTT
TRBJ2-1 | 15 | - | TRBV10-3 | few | CAISESLVSSYEQFF | TGTGCCATCAGTGAGTCCTTAGTTTCGAGTTATGAGCAGTTCTTC
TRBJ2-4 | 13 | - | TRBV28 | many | CASSLVQENIQYF | TGTGCCAGCAGTTTAGTACAGGAAAACATTCAGTACTTC
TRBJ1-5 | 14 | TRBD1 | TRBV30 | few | CAWSGQGGGQPQHF | TGTGCCTGGAGTGGACAGGGGGGAGGCCAGCCCCAGCATTTT
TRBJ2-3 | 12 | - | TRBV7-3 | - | CASSSQSGTQYF | TGTGCCAGCAGCTCACAAAGTGGTACGCAGTATTTT
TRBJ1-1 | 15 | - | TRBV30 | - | CAWTPGPGGATEAFF | TGTGCCTGGACCCCGGGCCCCGGCGGAGCCACTGAAGCTTTCTTT
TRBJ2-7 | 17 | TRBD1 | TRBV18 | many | CASSPSFWPGQGYEQYF | TGTGCCAGCTCACCAAGTTTTTGGCCGGGACAGGGCTACGAGCAGTACTTC
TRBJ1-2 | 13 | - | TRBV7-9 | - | CASSLSQTSGYTF | TGTGCCAGCAGCTTATCCCAGACATCAGGCTACACCTTC
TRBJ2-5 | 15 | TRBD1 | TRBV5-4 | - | CASSPGQGEGETQYF | TGTGCCAGCAGCCCCGGACAGGGGGAAGGAGAGACCCAGTACTTC
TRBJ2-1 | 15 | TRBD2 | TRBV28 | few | CASSLQTSGDNEQFF | TGTGCCAGCAGTTTACAGACTAGCGGGGACAATGAGCAGTTCTTC
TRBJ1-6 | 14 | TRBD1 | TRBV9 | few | CASKTGQANSPLHF | TGTGCCAGCAAGACGGGACAGGCTAATTCACCCCTCCACTTT
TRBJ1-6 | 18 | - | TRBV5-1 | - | CASSLARTVSSYNSPLHF | TGCGCCAGCAGCTTGGCGAGGACAGTCAGCTCCTATAATTCACCCCTCCACTTT
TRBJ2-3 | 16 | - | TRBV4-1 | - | CASSQDKWASTDTQYF | TGCGCCAGCAGCCAAGATAAGTGGGCGTCCACAGATACGCAGTATTTT
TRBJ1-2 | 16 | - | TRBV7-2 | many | CASSPHKDPQLYGYTF | TGTGCCAGCAGCCCCCATAAGGACCCCCAGCTCTATGGCTACACCTTC
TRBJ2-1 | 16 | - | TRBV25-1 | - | CASMEEGPSSYNEQFF | TGTGCCAGCATGGAGGAGGGCCCGAGCTCCTACAATGAGCAGTTCTTC
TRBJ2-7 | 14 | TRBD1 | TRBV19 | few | CASRTGDSSYEQYF | TGTGCCAGTAGAACAGGGGATAGCTCCTACGAGCAGTACTTC
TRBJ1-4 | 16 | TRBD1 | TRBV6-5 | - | CASSYSTDRGSGKLFF | TGTGCCAGCAGTTACTCGACCGACAGGGGTTCGGGAAAACTGTTTTTT
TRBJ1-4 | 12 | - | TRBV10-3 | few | CAISDGAEKLFF | TGTGCCATCAGTGACGGGGCTGAAAAACTGTTTTTT
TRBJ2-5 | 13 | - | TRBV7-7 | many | CASSFGGGETQYF | TGTGCTAGCAGCTTCGGCGGAGGAGAGACCCAGTACTTC
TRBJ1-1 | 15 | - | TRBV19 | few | CASSRTGTETFEAFF | TGTGCCAGTAGCCGCACCGGGACGGAGACCTTTGAAGCTTTCTTT